Described below is a single TCR beta chain sequence and its context. This clone was counted once. What antigen it recognizes has not been identified. Base qualities are not provided; no much larger clone lies one nucleotide away. The sample is drawn from a study of T cell responses to AZD1222 COVID-19 vaccine (dated by TCRdb to 2020 to 2022). Regarding the study in general: A total of around 240 trial participants underwent TCR sequencing, of whom some 210 received two doses of AZD1222 and about 26 received two doses of the MenACWY control vaccine. Enrollment into the trials was organized by age into subgroups of 18-55, 56-69 and 70-plus years, and those subgroups contained 148, 28 and 57 TCR-sequenced participants, respectively. Broad study findings and their caveats: Participants were mostly white British and included more females than males, and it was suggested by the authors that clonal diversity may have been underestimated. Vaccine-associated CD4 TCRs spanned the whole spike protein, with dominant responses in regions 160-218 and 743-854. Reportedly, almost half of the unique spike-specific TCRs recognized epitopes lying outside the regions that are mutated in the B.1.351 and B.1.1.7 variants. Only six AZD1222 recipients were SARS-CoV-2 seropositive at baseline, limiting conclusions about previously exposed vaccinees. Spike-specific TCR breadth and depth rose significantly after two AZD1222 doses compared with day 0 and with MenACWY recipients. Because no samples from the day 14 peak response were available, repertoires could be characterized only after the peak T cell response. In the small 56-69-year group, the increase in depth fell short of significance, most likely because of low power.

This specimen's time point label, interpreted: baseline before first vaccination. The sample's treatment or condition label is to be understood as: meningococcal conjugate vaccine given as trial control. Samples from vaccinated people were obtained from the UK trials COV001 and COV002, which included a single-blind randomized controlled phase 2/3 trial of AZD1222 (ChAdOx1 nCoV-19) in healthy adults. For TCRbeta chain sequencing, PBMC samples from trial participants were taken at day 0 and at day 28 after the second dose. The CDR3, from cysteine to phenylalanine, totals 13 residues. The DNA shown is the 39-base CDR3, in frame from base 1. V lost 4 bases and J lost 1 base; the stretch between them is 8 bases long. From the germline V gene, CDR1 is SGHDT and CDR2 is YYEEEE. The CDR3 regions of human TCRbeta chains were subjected to immunosequencing. The authors processed their data as follows. TCRs in the repertoires were matched against a reference library of SARS-CoV-2-specific TCRs that had been generated with the MIRA antigen-specificity platform. Breadth was defined as the fraction of unique TCRs that were SARS-CoV-2-associated. Depth was defined as the fraction of total T cells that were SARS-CoV-2-associated. Using the MIRA data, every spike-specific TCR was mapped to the spike region that the TCR reacted to and assigned to either a CD4 or a CD8 class. Log10-transformed breadth and depth values were compared by one-way ANOVA with Sidak's multiple comparisons tests. TCRdb re-hosts the immuneACCESS table, in-frame sequences only. Its copies lack some clones; in the studies checked, an unresolved V gene accounts for under half of them, and the cause for the rest is not known. The V and J calls and the clone size are those of that table, but D and trimming were determined from the DNA. Here the sample has about 100,000 clones; around 87% occur a single time. In total, the top ten clones hold 4% to 4.5% of the sample.

Sequenced here: peripheral blood, sampled on day 0 of MenACWY control vaccination. The chain is encoded by TRBV5-6 joined to TRBJ2-5, with the identity of the D gene unclear. This TCR came from an adult in good health. The CDR3 is CASSALGQETQYF. The DNA is as follows: TGTGCCAGCAGCGCCCTGGGCCAAGAGACCCAGTACTTC.